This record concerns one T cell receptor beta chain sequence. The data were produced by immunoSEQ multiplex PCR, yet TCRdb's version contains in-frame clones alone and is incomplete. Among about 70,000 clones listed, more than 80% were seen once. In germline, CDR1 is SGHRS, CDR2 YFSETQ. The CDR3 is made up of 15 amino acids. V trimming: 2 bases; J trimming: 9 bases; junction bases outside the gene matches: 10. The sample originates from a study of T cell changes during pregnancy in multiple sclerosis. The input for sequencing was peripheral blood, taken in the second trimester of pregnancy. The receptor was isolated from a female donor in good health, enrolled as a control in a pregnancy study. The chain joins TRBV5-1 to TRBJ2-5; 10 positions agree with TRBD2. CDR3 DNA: TGCGCCAGCAGCTTAGAGCGGGGGGGCACCCAGTCCCAGTACTTC. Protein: CASSLERGGTQSQYF.